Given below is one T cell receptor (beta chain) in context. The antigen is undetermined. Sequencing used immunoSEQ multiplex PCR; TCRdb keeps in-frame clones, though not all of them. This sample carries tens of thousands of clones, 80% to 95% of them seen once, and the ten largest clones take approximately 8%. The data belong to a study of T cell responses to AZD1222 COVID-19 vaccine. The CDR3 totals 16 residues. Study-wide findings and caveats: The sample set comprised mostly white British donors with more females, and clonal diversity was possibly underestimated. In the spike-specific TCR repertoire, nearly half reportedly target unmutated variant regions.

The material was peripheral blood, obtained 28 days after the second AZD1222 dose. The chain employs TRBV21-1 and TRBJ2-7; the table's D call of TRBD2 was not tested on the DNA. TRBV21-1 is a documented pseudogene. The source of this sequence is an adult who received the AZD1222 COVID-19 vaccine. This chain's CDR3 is CASSKGKEAENYEQYF. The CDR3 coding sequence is TGTGCCAGCAGCAAAGGGAAGGAAGCGGAGAACTACGAGCAGTACTTC.